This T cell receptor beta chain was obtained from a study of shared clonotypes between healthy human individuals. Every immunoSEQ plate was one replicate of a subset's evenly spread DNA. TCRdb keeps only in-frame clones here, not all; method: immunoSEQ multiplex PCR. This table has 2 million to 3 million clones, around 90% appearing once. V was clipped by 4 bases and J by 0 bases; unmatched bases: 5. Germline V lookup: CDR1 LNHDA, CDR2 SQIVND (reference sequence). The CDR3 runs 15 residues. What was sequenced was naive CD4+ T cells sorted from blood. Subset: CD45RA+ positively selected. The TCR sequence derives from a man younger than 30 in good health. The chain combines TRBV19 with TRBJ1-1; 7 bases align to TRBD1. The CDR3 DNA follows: TGTGCCAGTAGTACCCAAGGGGGCCTGAACACTGAAGCTTTCTTT. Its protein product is CASSTQGGLNTEAFF.